The clone carrying this TCR beta chain appeared once. This entry belongs to a study of blood T cell repertoires in COVID-19. Looking at the study overall: From the United States, Italy and Spain came samples of acute and convalescent COVID-19.

This CDR3 region has 17 residues. V was pared by 4 bases and J by 2 bases, with 18 bases between. The germline V gene has CDR1 SGHVS and CDR2 FQNEAQ. The repertoire was sequenced with immunoSEQ multiplex PCR; TCRdb's copy has only in-frame clones and lacks some. Here the sample spans hundreds of thousands of clones, 75% to 90% being singletons. Cohort assignment relied on participant-reported clinical history. This TCR was recovered from a man between 45 and 60 years old who had been exposed to COVID-19. The V and J genes are TRBV7-8 and TRBJ2-1; possible D gene TRBD2, 6 bases. Sequencing was performed on PBMCs or T cells enriched from blood (not recorded which). The CDR3: CASSSRTLGLPYNEQFF. The CDR3 DNA follows: TGTGCCAGCAGCTCTCGGACCTTGGGACTTCCCTACAATGAGCAGTTCTTC. The whole variable domain, filled in from reference TRBV7-8 and TRBJ2-1, reads GAGVSQSPRYKVAKRGQDVALRCDPISGHVSLFWYQQALGQGPEFLTYFQNEAQLDKSGLPSDRFFAERPEGSVSTLKIQRTQQEDSAVYLCASSSRTLGLPYNEQFFGPGTRLTVL.